This T cell receptor beta chain was obtained from a study of shared clonotypes between healthy human individuals. The CDR3 has 16 residues. V shed 0 bases and J shed 3 bases, with 12 bases lying between them. CDR1 and CDR2 (germline): LGHNA, YSLEER. Profiling relied on immunoSEQ multiplex PCR, and the TCRdb table lists in-frame clones only, not all of them. The sample lists 2 million to 2.5 million clones; roughly 90% were seen once. The V call is TRBV4-3, the J call TRBJ2-1; the D is unclear. The sample was naive CD4+ T cells from PBMCs. Indicated subset: CD45RA+ positively selected. This clonotype originated in a man between 18 and 29 years old in good health. Some clones in this sample may be carry-over from other donors' samples. The CDR3 spells CASSQDLTAIYNEQFF. The DNA of the CDR3 is TGCGCCAGCAGCCAAGATCTTACGGCAATCTACAATGAGCAGTTCTTC.